A selection of T cell receptor beta chains follows, all from one sample in a study of tumor-infiltrating lymphocytes in primary liver carcinoma. Each CDR3 protein is one row after TCRdb ran MiXCR on the multiplex PCR reads. The sample has 310,000 or so distinct CDR3 sequences; almost 65% are singletons. Specimen: peripheral blood. The receptors were gathered from a man aged 35 to 55 with primary liver carcinoma and hepatitis B virus infection. Each CDR3 is given with its conserved first and last residue. Fields, in order: CDR3 protein, CDR3 DNA, clone size, J gene, V gene, D gene. The D gene is left open where the match is weak. Expanded clones are given a class, and other clones once, few, many or no size at all.

CDR3: CAISESYGTYEQYF
DNA: TGTGCCATCAGTGAGTCGTACGGGACCTACGAGCAGTACTTC
size: many
J: TRBJ2-7
V: TRBV10-3
D: .

CDR3: CASSGGLAGAGYNEQFF
DNA: TGTGCCAGTAGTGGGGGACTAGCGGGAGCTGGGTACAATGAGCAGTTCTTC
size: .
J: TRBJ2-1
V: TRBV19
D: TRBD2

CDR3: CASSLRRTAYNEQFF
DNA: TGTGCCAGCAGTTTAAGGAGAACGGCCTACAATGAGCAGTTCTTC
size: .
J: TRBJ2-1
V: TRBV28
D: .

CDR3: CASSLAGTGQTLGYPF
DNA: TGTGCCAGCAGCTTAGCGGGGACAGGGCAGACGCTTGGCTACCCCTTC
size: .
J: TRBJ1-2
V: TRBV11-2
D: TRBD1

CDR3: CASSLAGGRTGKLFF
DNA: TGTGCCAGCAGCTTGGCCGGCGGTCGCACCGGGAAGCTGTTTTTT
size: .
J: TRBJ2-2
V: TRBV5-5
D: .

CDR3: CASAPQFSSSASSYNDQFF
DNA: TGTGCCAGCGCCCCGCAATTTTCCTCCAGCGCGAGCTCCTACAATGACCAGTTCTTC
size: .
J: TRBJ2-1
V: TRBV6-5
D: .

CDR3: CASSSGQWQSAYEQYF
DNA: TGTGCCAGCAGTTCGGGTCAGTGGCAGAGCGCCTACGAGCAGTACTTC
size: many
J: TRBJ2-7
V: TRBV6-2/TRBV6-3
D: .

CDR3: CASSYSGSGSRKTQYF
DNA: TGTGCCAGCAGTTACTCCGGCAGCGGGAGTCGAAAGACCCAGTACTTC
size: .
J: TRBJ2-5
V: TRBV6-5
D: TRBD2

CDR3: CASSIGTGSTDTQYF
DNA: TGTGCCAGTAGTATAGGAACAGGAAGCACAGATACGCAGTATTTT
size: .
J: TRBJ2-3
V: TRBV19
D: .

CDR3: CASSLSSGGTKTQYF
DNA: TGCGCCAGCAGCTTGAGCTCAGGGGGTACGAAGACCCAGTACTTC
size: few
J: TRBJ2-5
V: TRBV5-1
D: TRBD1

CDR3: CSVVGGLRHSFGDEQFF
DNA: TGCAGCGTTGTGGGGGGGCTGAGACACAGCTTTGGGGATGAGCAGTTCTTC
size: many
J: TRBJ2-1
V: TRBV29-1
D: .

CDR3: CSVRTGNKPQHF
DNA: TGCAGCGTACGTACAGGGAATAAGCCCCAGCATTTT
size: .
J: TRBJ1-5
V: TRBV29-1
D: .

CDR3: CASSSDNSYNEQFF
DNA: TGCGCCAGCAGTTCAGACAACTCCTACAATGAGCAGTTCTTC
size: .
J: TRBJ2-1
V: TRBV5-1
D: .

CDR3: CASSDFPNQPQHF
DNA: TGTGCCAGCAGTGACTTCCCTAATCAGCCCCAGCATTTT
size: .
J: TRBJ1-5
V: TRBV6-4
D: .

CDR3: CASSYSGRNSYEQYF
DNA: TGTGCCAGCAGTTACTCCGGCAGAAACTCCTACGAGCAGTACTTC
size: many
J: TRBJ2-7
V: TRBV6-5
D: .

CDR3: CASSYRVPGEQFF
DNA: TGTGCCAGCAGTTACCGGGTCCCGGGTGAGCAGTTCTTC
size: .
J: TRBJ2-1
V: TRBV6-5
D: .

CDR3: CASSQATRVMETQYF
DNA: TGTGCCAGCAGCCAAGCGACAAGGGTCATGGAGACCCAGTACTTC
size: .
J: TRBJ2-5
V: TRBV4-2
D: .

CDR3: CSVDPSSDTEQFF
DNA: TGCAGCGTTGACCCGAGTAGCGACACTGAGCAATTCTTC
size: .
J: TRBJ2-1
V: TRBV29-1
D: .

CDR3: CAISEVTGNNSPLHF
DNA: TGTGCCATCAGTGAGGTGACAGGGAATAATTCACCCCTCCACTTT
size: .
J: TRBJ1-6
V: TRBV10-3
D: TRBD1

CDR3: CASSHSRRGTGYNEQYF
DNA: TGCGCCAGCAGCCACTCCCGTCGCGGGACAGGGTACAACGAGCAGTACTTC
size: many
J: TRBJ2-7
V: TRBV4-1
D: TRBD1

CDR3: CAWATGGVQPQHF
DNA: TGTGCCTGGGCTACAGGGGGCGTTCAGCCCCAGCATTTT
size: few
J: TRBJ1-5
V: TRBV30
D: TRBD1

CDR3: CASSQLTSGGTDTQYF
DNA: TGCGCCAGCAGCCAGCTGACTAGCGGTGGAACAGATACGCAGTATTTT
size: many
J: TRBJ2-3
V: TRBV4-1
D: TRBD2

CDR3: CAIRLTGGFGEQYF
DNA: TGTGCCATCAGGCTGACAGGGGGCTTTGGCGAGCAGTACTTC
size: many
J: TRBJ2-7
V: TRBV10-3
D: TRBD1

CDR3: CASHPFRAENTEAFF
DNA: TGTGCCAGCCACCCCTTTAGGGCAGAGAACACTGAAGCTTTCTTT
size: once
J: TRBJ1-1
V: TRBV6-1
D: .

CDR3: CAWRGQRYNEQFF
DNA: TGTGCCTGGAGGGGGCAAAGATACAATGAGCAGTTCTTC
size: .
J: TRBJ2-1
V: TRBV30
D: .

CDR3: CASRTREISTQYF
DNA: TGTGCCAGTAGGACCCGTGAGATCAGTACGCAGTATTTT
size: .
J: TRBJ2-3
V: TRBV13
D: .

CDR3: CGVETTSDNEQFF
DNA: TGCGGCGTTGAAACGACTAGTGACAATGAGCAGTTCTTC
size: .
J: TRBJ2-1
V: TRBV29-1
D: .

CDR3: CASSSPTDSNTGELFF
DNA: TGTGCCAGCAGCTCTCCAACGGATTCGAACACCGGGGAGCTGTTTTTT
size: .
J: TRBJ2-2
V: TRBV5-4
D: .

CDR3: CASSLVADTHHF
DNA: TGTGCCAGCAGCTTAGTAGCAGATACGCACCATTTT
size: .
J: TRBJ2-3
V: TRBV11-2
D: .

CDR3: CASIIEVYGRGQTAYEQYF
DNA: TGTGCCAGCATCATAGAGGTGTATGGTAGGGGACAGACAGCCTACGAGCAGTACTTC
size: many
J: TRBJ2-7
V: TRBV11-3
D: TRBD1

CDR3: CASSESGLTGNTIYF
DNA: TGCGCCAGCAGTGAGTCTGGGTTGACTGGAAACACCATATATTTT
size: .
J: TRBJ1-3
V: TRBV10-1
D: .

CDR3: CASSEQGGQPQHF
DNA: TGTGCCAGCAGTGAACAGGGAGGTCAGCCCCAGCATTTT
size: many
J: TRBJ1-5
V: TRBV6-1
D: .

CDR3: CACSLSWDDGADTQYF
DNA: TGTGCCTGCAGCTTATCATGGGACGACGGAGCAGATACGCAGTATTTT
size: .
J: TRBJ2-3
V: TRBV11-3
D: .

CDR3: CASSPGLKRVTGELFF
DNA: TGTGCCAGCAGTCCCGGACTGAAACGGGTCACCGGGGAGCTGTTTTTT
size: many
J: TRBJ2-2
V: TRBV12-3/TRBV12-4
D: .

CDR3: CASNGIGFVAFF
DNA: TGTGCTAGCAATGGGATTGGGTTCGTAGCTTTCTTT
size: .
J: TRBJ1-1
V: TRBV6-1
D: .

CDR3: CAISEPRDRGANEKLFF
DNA: TGTGCCATCAGTGAGCCCCGGGACAGGGGAGCTAATGAAAAACTGTTTTTT
size: few
J: TRBJ1-4
V: TRBV10-3
D: TRBD1

CDR3: CAWSRQDNQPQHF
DNA: TGTGCCTGGAGTCGACAGGACAATCAGCCCCAGCATTTT
size: many
J: TRBJ1-5
V: TRBV30
D: .

CDR3: CASSQDFSNQPQHF
DNA: TGCGCCAGCAGCCAAGATTTTAGCAATCAGCCCCAGCATTTT
size: .
J: TRBJ1-5
V: TRBV4-1
D: .

CDR3: CVSSYSRGNHEQYF
DNA: TGTGTCAGTAGTTACTCGAGGGGAAACCACGAGCAGTACTTC
size: .
J: TRBJ2-7
V: TRBV6-5
D: .

CDR3: CASSQGLSGADTQYF
DNA: TGTGCCAGCAGTCAAGGACTATCGGGAGCAGATACGCAGTATTTT
size: .
J: TRBJ2-3
V: TRBV6-5
D: .

CDR3: CASSLHDSYEQYF
DNA: TGTGCCAGCAGTTTACATGATTCCTACGAGCAGTACTTC
size: .
J: TRBJ2-7
V: TRBV12-3/TRBV12-4
D: .

CDR3: CASNKRGPGNEQYF
DNA: TGTGCCAGCAATAAGAGGGGCCCCGGGAACGAGCAGTACTTC
size: .
J: TRBJ2-7
V: TRBV6-5
D: .

CDR3: CASSSANNQPQHF
DNA: TGTGCCAGCAGTTCGGCGAACAATCAACCCCAGCATTTT
size: .
J: TRBJ1-5
V: TRBV12-3/TRBV12-4
D: .

CDR3: CASSPSTVYSPLHF
DNA: TGTGCCAGCAGTCCCTCGACAGTGTATTCACCCCTCCACTTT
size: few
J: TRBJ1-6
V: TRBV28
D: .

CDR3: CASSEVANTEAFF
DNA: TGTGCCAGCAGTGAAGTCGCGAACACTGAAGCTTTCTTT
size: many
J: TRBJ1-1
V: TRBV6-1
D: .

CDR3: CARSFLLASGGEQYF
DNA: TGTGCCAGAAGCTTTCTTTTAGCTAGCGGGGGAGAGCAGTACTTC
size: .
J: TRBJ2-7
V: TRBV11-2
D: TRBD2

CDR3: CASSLEGLALSKQYF
DNA: TGTGCCAGCAGTTTAGAGGGACTGGCCCTCTCGAAGCAGTACTTC
size: .
J: TRBJ2-7
V: TRBV28
D: .

CDR3: CASSLGNGDLNEQFF
DNA: TGTGCCAGCAGCTTGGGAAACGGGGATCTAAATGAGCAGTTCTTC
size: .
J: TRBJ2-1
V: TRBV5-4
D: .

CDR3: CASSSHPGTFDTGELFF
DNA: TGCGCCAGCAGCTCACACCCCGGGACATTCGACACCGGGGAGCTGTTTTTT
size: .
J: TRBJ2-2
V: TRBV5-1
D: .

CDR3: CARSPCETREFCEQYF
DNA: TGCGCCAGAAGCCCCTGTGAGACAAGGGAATTCTGCGAGCAGTACTTC
size: .
J: TRBJ2-7
V: TRBV5-1
D: .